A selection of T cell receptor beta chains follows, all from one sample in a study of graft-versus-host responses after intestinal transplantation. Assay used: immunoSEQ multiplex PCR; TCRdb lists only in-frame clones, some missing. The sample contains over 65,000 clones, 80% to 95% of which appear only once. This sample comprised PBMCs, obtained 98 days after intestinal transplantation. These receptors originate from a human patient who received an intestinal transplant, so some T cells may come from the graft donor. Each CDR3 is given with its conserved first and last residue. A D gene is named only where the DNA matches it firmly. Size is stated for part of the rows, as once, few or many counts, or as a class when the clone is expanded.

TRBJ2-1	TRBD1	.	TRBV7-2	TGTGCCAGCAGCTTGTCCGGGACAGGGGGCAATGAGCAGTTCTTC	CASSLSGTGGNEQFF
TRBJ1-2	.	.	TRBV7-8	TGTGCCAGCAGCCCAGGACAAACAGCTAACTATGGCTACACCTTC	CASSPGQTANYGYTF
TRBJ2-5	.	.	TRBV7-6	TGTGCCAGCAGCTTAGAAGTGGGGTGGGAGACCCAGTACTTC	CASSLEVGWETQYF
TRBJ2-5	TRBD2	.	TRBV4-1	TGCGCCAGCAGCCAGACTAGGACTAGCGGGAGGGCAGAGACCCAGTACTTC	CASSQTRTSGRAETQYF
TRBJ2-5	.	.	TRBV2	TGTGCCAGCAGTGTAGGTCAGTTTCAAGAGACCCAGTACTTC	CASSVGQFQETQYF
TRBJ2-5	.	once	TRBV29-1	TGCAGCACGTTCAAGGGAACCCAAGAGACCCAGTACTTC	CSTFKGTQETQYF
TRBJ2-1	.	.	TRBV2	TGTGCCAGCAGGGTCCTCTACAATGAGCAGTTCTTC	CASRVLYNEQFF
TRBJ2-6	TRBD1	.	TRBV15	TGTGCCACCAAACAGGGGACTGGGGCCAACGTCCTGACTTTC	CATKQGTGANVLTF
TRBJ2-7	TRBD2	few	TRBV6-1	TGTGCCAGCAGTGATGGGGTAGCGGGGGGATGGTACGAGCAGTACTTC	CASSDGVAGGWYEQYF
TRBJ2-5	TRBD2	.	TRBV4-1	TGCGCCAGCAGCCAAGACGGGGGGGCGACACAAGAGACCCAGTACTTC	CASSQDGGATQETQYF
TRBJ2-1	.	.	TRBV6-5	TGTGCCAGCAGTACGGACTACCCCACCTACAATGAGCAGTTCTTC	CASSTDYPTYNEQFF
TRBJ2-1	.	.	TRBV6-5	TGTGCCAGCGCCGAATCCGCAGCTGAGCAGTTCTTC	CASAESAAEQFF
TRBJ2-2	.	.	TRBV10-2	TGCGCCAGCAGTGAAGGCGGTTATCCGAACACCGGGGAGCTGTTTTTT	CASSEGGYPNTGELFF
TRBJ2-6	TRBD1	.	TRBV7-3	TGTGCCAGCAGCTTCCAACAGGGGACTGGGGCCAACGTCCTGACTTTC	CASSFQQGTGANVLTF
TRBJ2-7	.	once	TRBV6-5	TGTGCCGCTTCATTAGGCTCCTACGAGCAGTACTTC	CAASLGSYEQYF
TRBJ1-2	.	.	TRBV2	TGTGCCAGCAGTGTCGTCAGGGTCGGCTATGGCTACACCTTC	CASSVVRVGYGYTF
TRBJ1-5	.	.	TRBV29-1	TGCAGCGTTGAAGATGGGGAGGGGGGCAATCAGCCCCAGCATTTT	CSVEDGEGGNQPQHF
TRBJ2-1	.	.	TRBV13	TGTGCCAGCAGCCAGGGCCCGGAGCAGTTCTTC	CASSQGPEQFF
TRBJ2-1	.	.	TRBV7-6	TGTGCCAGCAGCTTAGGGGCCCTTATCTACAATGAGCAGTTCTTC	CASSLGALIYNEQFF
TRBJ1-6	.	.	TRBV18	TGTGCCAGTTCGGAGCTTAGCCAGCCCGATTCACCCCTCCACTTT	CASSELSQPDSPLHF
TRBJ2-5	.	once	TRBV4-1	TGCGCCAGCAGCCAAGTAGGGCAGGGGGGGCAGACCCAGTACTTC	CASSQVGQGGQTQYF
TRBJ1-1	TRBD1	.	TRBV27	TGTGCCAGCGGGCGGACAGGGGTCCTCGGGAACACTGAAGCTTTCTTT	CASGRTGVLGNTEAFF
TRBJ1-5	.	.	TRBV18	TGTGCCAGCTCACCACGGGAATCAGGGTTGGGCAATCAGCCCCAGCATTTT	CASSPRESGLGNQPQHF
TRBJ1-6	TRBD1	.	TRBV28	TGTGCCAGCATTACAGGGGGGGAGTATAATTCACCCCTCCACTTT	CASITGGEYNSPLHF
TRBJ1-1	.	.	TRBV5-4	TGTGCCAGCAGCTTGGCAGGGATAACTGAAGCTTTCTTT	CASSLAGITEAFF
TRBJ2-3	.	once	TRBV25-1	TGTGCCAGCAGTGAGGAACAGCCTCGAGATACGCAGTATTTT	CASSEEQPRDTQYF
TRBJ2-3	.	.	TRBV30	TGTGCCTGGACACGGACTACAGATACGCAGTATTTT	CAWTRTTDTQYF
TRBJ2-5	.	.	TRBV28	TGTGCCAGCAGTTTTGGGGGGAGGGAGACCCAGTACTTC	CASSFGGRETQYF
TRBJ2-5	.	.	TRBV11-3	TGTGCCAGCAGCTTAAACCGCTTGGAGACCCAGTACTTC	CASSLNRLETQYF
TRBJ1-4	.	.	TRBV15	TGTGCCACCAGCAGAGATGGGGGGGTTTTTCCAACTAATGAAAAACTGTTTTTT	CATSRDGGVFPTNEKLFF
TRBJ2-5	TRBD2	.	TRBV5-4	TGTGCCAGCAGCTCGGGACTAGCGGGGATCTCTAAGTTAGAGACCCAGTACTTC	CASSSGLAGISKLETQYF
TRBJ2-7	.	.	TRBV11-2	TGTGCCAGCAGCTTCGGCGGGACGCACCTCTACGAGCAGTACTTC	CASSFGGTHLYEQYF
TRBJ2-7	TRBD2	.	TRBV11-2	TGTGCCAGCAGACCGGTGGGCGGGAGGACCTACGAGCAGTACTTC	CASRPVGGRTYEQYF
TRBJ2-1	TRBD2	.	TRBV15	TGTGCCACCAGACTAGCGGGGGGGCCGGAGGAGCAGTTCTTC	CATRLAGGPEEQFF
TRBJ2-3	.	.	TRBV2	TGTGCCAGCAGTCCAATTCCTAGCGGAGGGGGAGATACGCAGTATTTT	CASSPIPSGGGDTQYF
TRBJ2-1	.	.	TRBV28	TGTGCCAGCAGTCGGACCGGGACTTATATCTACAATGAGCAGTTCTTC	CASSRTGTYIYNEQFF
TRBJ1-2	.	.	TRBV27	TGTGCCAGCAGTTTATCCGGGCCAGCTTCCTATGGCTACACCTTC	CASSLSGPASYGYTF
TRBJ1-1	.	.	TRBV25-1	TGTGCCAGCAGTGAAGGGGGCAGAAAAAACACTGAAGCTTTCTTT	CASSEGGRKNTEAFF
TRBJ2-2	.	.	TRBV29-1	TGCAGCGTTGACTTAGACAGGTCCGACGCCGGGGAGCTGTTTTTT	CSVDLDRSDAGELFF
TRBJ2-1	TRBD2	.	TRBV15	TGTGCCACCAGCAGGGTGGGACTAGATGAGCAGTTCTTC	CATSRVGLDEQFF
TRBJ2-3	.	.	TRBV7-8	TGTGCCAGCAGCCAACACATTAACACGATCTTGCGAGCTAGCACAGATACGCAGTATTTT	CASSQHINTILRASTDTQYF
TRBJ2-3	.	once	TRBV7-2	TGTGCCAGCAATAAAAACTCAGATACGCAGTATTTT	CASNKNSDTQYF